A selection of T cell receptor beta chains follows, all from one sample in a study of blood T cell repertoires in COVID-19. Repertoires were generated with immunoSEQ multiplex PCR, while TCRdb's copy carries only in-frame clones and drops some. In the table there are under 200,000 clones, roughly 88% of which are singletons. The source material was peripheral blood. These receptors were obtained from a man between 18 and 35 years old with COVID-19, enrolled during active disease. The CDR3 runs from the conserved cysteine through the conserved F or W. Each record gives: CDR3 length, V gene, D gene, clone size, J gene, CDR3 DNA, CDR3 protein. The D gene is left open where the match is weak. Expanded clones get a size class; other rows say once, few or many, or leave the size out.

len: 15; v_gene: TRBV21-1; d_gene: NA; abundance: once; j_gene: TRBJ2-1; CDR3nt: TGTGCCAGCAGCAAATACGGACAGGGGGAAGATGAGCAGTTCTTC; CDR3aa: CASSKYGQGEDEQFF
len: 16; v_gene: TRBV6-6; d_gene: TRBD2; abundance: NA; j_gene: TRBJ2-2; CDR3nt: TGTGCCAGCAATTTCGGCGGGAGGGCCATTTCCGGGGAGCTGTTTTTT; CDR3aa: CASNFGGRAISGELFF
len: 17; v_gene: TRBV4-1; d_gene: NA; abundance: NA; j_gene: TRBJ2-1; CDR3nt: TGCGCCAGCAGCCAAGGGTGGGAGCCGAGCTCCTACAATGAGCAGTTCTTC; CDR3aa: CASSQGWEPSSYNEQFF
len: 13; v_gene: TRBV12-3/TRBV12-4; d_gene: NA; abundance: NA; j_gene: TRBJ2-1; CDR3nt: TGTGCCAGCAGTTTTAGCTCCTACAATGAGCAGTTCTTC; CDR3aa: CASSFSSYNEQFF
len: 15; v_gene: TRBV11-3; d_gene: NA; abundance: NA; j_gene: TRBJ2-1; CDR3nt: TGTGCCAGCAGCTTAGAGCACGGGAGTTACAATGAGCAGTTCTTC; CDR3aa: CASSLEHGSYNEQFF
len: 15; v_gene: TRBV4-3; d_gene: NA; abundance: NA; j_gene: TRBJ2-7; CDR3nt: TGCGCCAGCAGCCAAGGTCGCGAGGGCGGATACGAGCAGTACTTC; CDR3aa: CASSQGREGGYEQYF
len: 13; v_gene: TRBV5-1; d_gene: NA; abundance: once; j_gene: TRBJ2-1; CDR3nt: TGCGCCAGCAGCGTGGATACCTACAATGAGCAGTTCTTC; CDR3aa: CASSVDTYNEQFF
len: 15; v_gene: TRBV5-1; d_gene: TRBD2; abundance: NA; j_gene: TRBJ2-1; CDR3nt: TGCGCCAGCAGCTTGGCGGGAGGGCCGTTTCATGAGCAGTTCTTC; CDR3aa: CASSLAGGPFHEQFF
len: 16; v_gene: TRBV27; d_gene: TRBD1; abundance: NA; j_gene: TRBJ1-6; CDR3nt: TGTGCCAGCAGTTTATGGCAGGGGGCTCGGAATTCACCCCTCCACTTT; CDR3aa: CASSLWQGARNSPLHF
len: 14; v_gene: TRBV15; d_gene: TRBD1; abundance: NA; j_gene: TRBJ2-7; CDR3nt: TGTGCCACCAGCAGCAGGGGGCCAACCTACGAGCAGTACTTC; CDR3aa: CATSSRGPTYEQYF
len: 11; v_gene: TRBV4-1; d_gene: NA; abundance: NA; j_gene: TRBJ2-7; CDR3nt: TGCGCCAGCAGCCAAGGAGACGAGCAGTACTTC; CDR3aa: CASSQGDEQYF
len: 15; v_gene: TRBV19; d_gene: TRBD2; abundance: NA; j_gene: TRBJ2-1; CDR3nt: TGTGCCAGTAGTATAGACCGATACGGGAGGAATGAGCAGTTCTTC; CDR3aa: CASSIDRYGRNEQFF
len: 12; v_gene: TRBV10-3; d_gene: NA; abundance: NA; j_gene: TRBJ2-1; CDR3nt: TGTGCCATCAGGAGGGAGGGGGGGGAGCAGTTCTTC; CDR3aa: CAIRREGGEQFF
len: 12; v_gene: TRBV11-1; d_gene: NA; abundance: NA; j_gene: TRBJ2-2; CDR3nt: TGTGCCAGCAGCTTAATAGGGGGAAAGGTGTTTTTT; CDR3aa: CASSLIGGKVFF
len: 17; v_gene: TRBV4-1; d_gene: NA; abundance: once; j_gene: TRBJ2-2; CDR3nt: TGCGCCAGCAGCCAAGACGGGGATTACCTCATTACCGGGGAGCTGTTTTTT; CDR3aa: CASSQDGDYLITGELFF
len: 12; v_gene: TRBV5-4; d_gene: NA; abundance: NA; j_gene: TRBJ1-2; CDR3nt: TGTGCCAGCAGCTTGAGGGGATCCGGCTACACCTTC; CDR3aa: CASSLRGSGYTF
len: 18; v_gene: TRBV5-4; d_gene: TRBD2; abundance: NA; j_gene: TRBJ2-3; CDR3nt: TGTGCCAGCAGCTTGGTACCCCTAAGCGGGGGAGGGACAGATACGCAGTATTTT; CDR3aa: CASSLVPLSGGGTDTQYF